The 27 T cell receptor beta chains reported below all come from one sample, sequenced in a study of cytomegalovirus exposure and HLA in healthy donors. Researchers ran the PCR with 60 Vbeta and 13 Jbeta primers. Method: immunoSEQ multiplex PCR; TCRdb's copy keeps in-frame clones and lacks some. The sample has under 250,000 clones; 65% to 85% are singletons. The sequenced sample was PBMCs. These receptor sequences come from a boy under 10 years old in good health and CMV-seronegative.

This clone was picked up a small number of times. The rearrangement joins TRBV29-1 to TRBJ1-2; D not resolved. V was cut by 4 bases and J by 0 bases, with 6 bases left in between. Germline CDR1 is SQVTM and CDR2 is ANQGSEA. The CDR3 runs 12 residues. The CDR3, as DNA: TGCAGCGTTGCCTCAGCTAACTATGGCTACACCTTC. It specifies CSVASANYGYTF.

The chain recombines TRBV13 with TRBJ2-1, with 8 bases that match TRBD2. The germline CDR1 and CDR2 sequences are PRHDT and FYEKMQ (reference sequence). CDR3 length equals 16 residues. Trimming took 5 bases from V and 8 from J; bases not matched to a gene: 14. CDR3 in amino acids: CASSPTSSGSGYEQFF. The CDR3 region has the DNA TGTGCCAGCAGCCCGACATCCAGCGGGAGTGGGTATGAGCAGTTCTTC.

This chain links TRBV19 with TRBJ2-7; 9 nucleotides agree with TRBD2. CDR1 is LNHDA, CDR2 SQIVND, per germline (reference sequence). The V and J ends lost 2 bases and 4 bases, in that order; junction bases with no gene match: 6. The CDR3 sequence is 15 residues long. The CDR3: CASSILIAGEYEQYF. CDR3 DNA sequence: TGTGCCAGTAGTATACTAATAGCGGGAGAATACGAGCAGTACTTC.

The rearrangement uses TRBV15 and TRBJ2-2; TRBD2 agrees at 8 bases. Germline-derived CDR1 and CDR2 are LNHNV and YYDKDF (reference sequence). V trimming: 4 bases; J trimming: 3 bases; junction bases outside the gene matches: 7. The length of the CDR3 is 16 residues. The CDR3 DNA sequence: TGTGCCACCAGCACCGGGGGGGCGGAGTACACCGGGGAGCTGTTTTTT. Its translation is CATSTGGAEYTGELFF. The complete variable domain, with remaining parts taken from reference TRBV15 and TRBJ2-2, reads DAMVIQNPRYQVTQFGKPVTLSCSQTLNHNVMYWYQQKSSQAPKLLFHYYDKDFNNEADTPDNFQSRRPNTSFCFLDIRSPGLGDTAMYLCATSTGGAEYTGELFFGEGSRLTVL.

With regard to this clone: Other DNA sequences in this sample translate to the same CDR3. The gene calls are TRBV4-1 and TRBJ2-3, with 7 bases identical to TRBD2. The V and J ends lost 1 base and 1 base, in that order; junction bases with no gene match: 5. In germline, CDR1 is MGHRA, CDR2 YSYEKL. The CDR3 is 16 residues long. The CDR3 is CASSQGGGVGTDTQYF. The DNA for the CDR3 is TGCGCCAGCAGCCAAGGCGGGGGAGTGGGCACAGATACGCAGTATTTT.

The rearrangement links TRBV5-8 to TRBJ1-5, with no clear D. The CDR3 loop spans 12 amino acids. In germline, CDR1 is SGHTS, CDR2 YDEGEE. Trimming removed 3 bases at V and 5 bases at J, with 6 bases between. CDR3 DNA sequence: TGTGCCAGCAGCTCACGGGATCAGCCCCAGCATTTT. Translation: CASSSRDQPQHF.

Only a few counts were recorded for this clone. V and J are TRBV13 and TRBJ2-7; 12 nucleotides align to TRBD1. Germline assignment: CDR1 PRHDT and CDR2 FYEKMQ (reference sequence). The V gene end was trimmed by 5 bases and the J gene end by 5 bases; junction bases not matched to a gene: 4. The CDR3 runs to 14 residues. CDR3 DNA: TGTGCCAGCAGCACCGGGACAGGGGGCAACGAGCAGTACTTC. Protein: CASSTGTGGNEQYF.

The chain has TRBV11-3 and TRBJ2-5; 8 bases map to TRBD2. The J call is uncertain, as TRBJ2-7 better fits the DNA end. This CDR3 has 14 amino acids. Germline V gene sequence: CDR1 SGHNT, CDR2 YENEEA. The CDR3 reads CASSLDGTSGEQYF. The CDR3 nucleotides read TGTGCCAGCAGCTTAGATGGAACTAGCGGCGAGCAGTACTTC.

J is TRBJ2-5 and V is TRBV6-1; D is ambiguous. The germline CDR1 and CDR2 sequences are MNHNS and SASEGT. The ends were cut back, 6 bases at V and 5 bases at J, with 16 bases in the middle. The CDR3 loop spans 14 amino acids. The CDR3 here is CASRKVGLGETQYF. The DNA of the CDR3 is TGTGCCAGCAGGAAGGTCGGTCTCGGGGAGACCCAGTACTTC.

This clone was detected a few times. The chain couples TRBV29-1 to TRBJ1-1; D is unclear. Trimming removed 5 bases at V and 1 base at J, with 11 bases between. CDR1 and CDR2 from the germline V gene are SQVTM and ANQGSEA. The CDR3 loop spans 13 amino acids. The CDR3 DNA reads TGCAGCGTTAAGGAGTATGGGAACACTGAAGCTTTCTTT. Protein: CSVKEYGNTEAFF.

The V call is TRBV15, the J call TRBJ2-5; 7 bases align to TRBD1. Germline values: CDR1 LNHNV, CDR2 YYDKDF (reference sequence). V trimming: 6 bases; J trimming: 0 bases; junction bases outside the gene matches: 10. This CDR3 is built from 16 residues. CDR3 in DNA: TGTGCCACCAGGCCCGGGGCGGACAGGTACCAAGAGACCCAGTACTTC. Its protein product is CATRPGADRYQETQYF.

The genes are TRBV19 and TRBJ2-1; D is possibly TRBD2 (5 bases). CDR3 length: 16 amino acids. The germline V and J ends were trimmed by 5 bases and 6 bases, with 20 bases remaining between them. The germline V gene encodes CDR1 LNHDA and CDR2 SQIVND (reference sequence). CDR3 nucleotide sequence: TGTGCCAGTAGTCCAGAGGGAACGGGGTCCATCAATGAGCAGTTCTTC. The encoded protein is CASSPEGTGSINEQFF.

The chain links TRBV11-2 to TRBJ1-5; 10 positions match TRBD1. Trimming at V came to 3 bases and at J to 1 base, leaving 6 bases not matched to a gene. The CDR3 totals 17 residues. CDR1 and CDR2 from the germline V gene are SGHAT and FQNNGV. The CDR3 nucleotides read TGTGCCAGCAGCTTGTCGACAGGGGGCAGCAGCAATCAGCCCCAGCATTTT. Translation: CASSLSTGGSSNQPQHF.

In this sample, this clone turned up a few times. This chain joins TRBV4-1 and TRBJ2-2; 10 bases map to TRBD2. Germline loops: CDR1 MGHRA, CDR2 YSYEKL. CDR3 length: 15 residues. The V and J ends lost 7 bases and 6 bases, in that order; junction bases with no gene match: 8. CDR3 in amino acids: CASNTGLAASGELFF. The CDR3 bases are TGCGCCAGCAACACAGGACTAGCGGCGTCCGGGGAGCTGTTTTTT.

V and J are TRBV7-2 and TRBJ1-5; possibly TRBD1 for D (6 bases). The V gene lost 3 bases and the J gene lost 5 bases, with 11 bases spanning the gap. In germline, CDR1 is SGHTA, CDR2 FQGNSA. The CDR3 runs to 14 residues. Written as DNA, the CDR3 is TGTGCCAGCAGCTTGGGGGCGGCGGATCAGCCCCAGCATTTT. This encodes CASSLGAADQPQHF.

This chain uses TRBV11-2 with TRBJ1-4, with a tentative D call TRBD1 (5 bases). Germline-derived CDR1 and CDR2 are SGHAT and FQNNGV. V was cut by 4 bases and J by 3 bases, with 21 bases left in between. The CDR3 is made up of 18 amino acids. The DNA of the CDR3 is TGTGCCAGCAGCTCAATTGGGGCCCTAGGGCGACCTAATGAAAAACTGTTTTTT. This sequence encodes CASSSIGALGRPNEKLFF.

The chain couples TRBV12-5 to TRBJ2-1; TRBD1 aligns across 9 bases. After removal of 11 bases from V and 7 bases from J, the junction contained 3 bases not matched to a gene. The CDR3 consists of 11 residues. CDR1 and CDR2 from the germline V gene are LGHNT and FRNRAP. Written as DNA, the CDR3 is TGTGCTCCGGGACAGGGAAATGAGCAGTTCTTC. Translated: CAPGQGNEQFF. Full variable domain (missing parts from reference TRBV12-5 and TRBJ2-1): DARVTQTPRHKVTEMGQEVTMRCQPILGHNTVFWYRQTMMQGLELLAYFRNRAPLDDSGMPKDRFSAEMPDATLATLKIQPSEPRDSAVYFCAPGQGNEQFFGPGTRLTVL.

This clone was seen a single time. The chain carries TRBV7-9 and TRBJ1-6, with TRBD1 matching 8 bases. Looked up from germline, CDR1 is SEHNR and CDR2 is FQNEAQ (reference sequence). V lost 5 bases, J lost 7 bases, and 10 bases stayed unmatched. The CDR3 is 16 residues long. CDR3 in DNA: TGTGCCAGCAGCCCCGGGACAGGTGTCCGGAATTCACCCCTCCACTTT. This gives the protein CASSPGTGVRNSPLHF.

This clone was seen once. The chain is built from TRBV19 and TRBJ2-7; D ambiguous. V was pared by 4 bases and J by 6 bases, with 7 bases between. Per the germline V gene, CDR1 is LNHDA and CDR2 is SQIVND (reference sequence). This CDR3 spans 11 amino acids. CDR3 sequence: CASSTGPEQYF. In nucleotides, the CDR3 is TGTGCCAGTAGTACAGGTCCCGAGCAGTACTTC.

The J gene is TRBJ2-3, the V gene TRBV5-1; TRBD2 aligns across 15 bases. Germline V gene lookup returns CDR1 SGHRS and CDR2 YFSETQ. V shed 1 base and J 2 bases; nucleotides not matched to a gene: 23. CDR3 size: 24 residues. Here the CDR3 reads CASSLSRGLAGGPPRRAPTDTQYF. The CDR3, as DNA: TGCGCCAGCAGCTTGTCTCGGGGACTAGCGGGAGGACCTCCACGGAGGGCCCCCACAGATACGCAGTATTTT.

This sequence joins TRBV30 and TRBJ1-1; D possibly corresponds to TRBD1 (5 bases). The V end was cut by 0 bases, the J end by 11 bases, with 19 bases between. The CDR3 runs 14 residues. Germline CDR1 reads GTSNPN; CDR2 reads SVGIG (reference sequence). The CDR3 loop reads CAWSVPPPGIEAFF. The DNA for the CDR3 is TGTGCCTGGAGTGTACCGCCGCCAGGGATTGAGGCTTTCTTT.

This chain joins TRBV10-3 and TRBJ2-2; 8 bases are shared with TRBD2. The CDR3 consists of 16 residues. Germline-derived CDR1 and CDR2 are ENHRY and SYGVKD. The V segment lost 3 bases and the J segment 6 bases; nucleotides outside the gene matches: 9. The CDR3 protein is CAISDIREGRAGELFF. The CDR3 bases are TGTGCCATCAGTGATATACGGGAGGGCCGGGCCGGGGAGCTGTTTTTT.

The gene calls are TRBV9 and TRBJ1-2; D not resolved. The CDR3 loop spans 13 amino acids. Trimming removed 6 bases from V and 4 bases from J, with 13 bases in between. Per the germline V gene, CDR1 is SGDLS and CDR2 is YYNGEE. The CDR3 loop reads CASKPGGGYGYTF. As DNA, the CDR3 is TGTGCCAGCAAGCCGGGTGGCGGCTATGGCTACACCTTC.

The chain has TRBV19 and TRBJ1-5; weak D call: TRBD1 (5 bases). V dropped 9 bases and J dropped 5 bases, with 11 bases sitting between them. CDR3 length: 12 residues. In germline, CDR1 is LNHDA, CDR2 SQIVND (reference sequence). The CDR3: CASRQSHQPQHF. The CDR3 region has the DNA TGTGCCAGCCGACAGTCCCATCAGCCCCAGCATTTT. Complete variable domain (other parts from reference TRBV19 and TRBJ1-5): DGGITQSPKYLFRKEGQNVTLSCEQNLNHDAMYWYRQDPGQGLRLIYYSQIVNDFQKGDIAEGYSVSREKKESFPLTVTSAQKNPTAFYLCASRQSHQPQHFGDGTRLSIL.

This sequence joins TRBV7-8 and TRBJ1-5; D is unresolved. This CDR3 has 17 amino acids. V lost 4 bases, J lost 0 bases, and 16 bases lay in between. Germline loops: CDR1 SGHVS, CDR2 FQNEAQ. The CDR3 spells CASSSQQRPNSNQPQHF. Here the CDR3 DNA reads TGTGCCAGCAGCTCGCAACAGAGACCTAATAGCAATCAGCCCCAGCATTTT.

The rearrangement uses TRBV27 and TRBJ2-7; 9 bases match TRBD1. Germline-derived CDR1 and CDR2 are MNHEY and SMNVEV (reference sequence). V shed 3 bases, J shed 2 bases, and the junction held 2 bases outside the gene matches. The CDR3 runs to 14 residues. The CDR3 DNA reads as TGTGCCAGCAGTTTTAACAGGGGGCCCTACGAGCAGTACTTC. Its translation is CASSFNRGPYEQYF.

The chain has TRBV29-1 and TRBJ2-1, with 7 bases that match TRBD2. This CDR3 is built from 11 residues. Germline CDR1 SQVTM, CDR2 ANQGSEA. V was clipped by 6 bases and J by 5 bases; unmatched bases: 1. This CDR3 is CSVGTNNEQFF. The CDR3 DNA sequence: TGCAGCGTGGGGACTAACAATGAGCAGTTCTTC.